Shown below are 5 T cell receptor beta chains from a single sample sequenced in a study of T cells in Graves' hyperthyroidism and ophthalmopathy. Researchers amplified the TCR beta CDR3 regions from RNA transcripts. Carried out on the TCR CDR3, a first-round RT-PCR used the HTBI primer set. TCRdb reprocessed the multiplex PCR reads with MiXCR, giving one entry per CDR3 protein. The sample shows hundreds of thousands of distinct CDR3 sequences, about 14% of them seen only once. Sequences were obtained from blood. These receptor sequences come from a woman between 25 and 40 years old with Graves' hyperthyroidism.

This clonotype was detected only a few times. The V call is TRBV3-1, the J call TRBJ2-2; D is uncertain. V lost 4 bases to trimming and J lost 6 bases, with 12 bases between them. This CDR3 contains 14 residues. Germline-derived CDR1 and CDR2 are LGHDT and YNNKEL (reference sequence). The CDR3 DNA reads TGTGCCAGCAGCCCGTGGTGGGGTCCCGGGGAGCTGTTTTTT. It specifies CASSPWWGPGELFF.

The table lists this clonotype with a few counts. The V gene is TRBV28, the J gene TRBJ2-2; weak D call: TRBD2 (6 bases). Trimming pared 2 bases from V and 2 bases from J, leaving 15 bases between. The CDR3 extends over 17 amino acids. Germline lookup yields CDR1 MDHEN and CDR2 SYDVKM. The CDR3 reads CASSLRVGSLNTGELFF. CDR3 bases: TGTGCCAGCAGTTTACGGGTCGGGAGCTTAAACACCGGGGAGCTGTTTTTT.

This clonotype was recorded a few times. V is TRBV27 and J is TRBJ2-5; a possible D gene is TRBD2 (5 bases). Deletions cut 1 base from V and 2 bases from J, with 14 bases between. Germline lookup yields CDR1 MNHEY and CDR2 SMNVEV (reference sequence). The length of the CDR3 is 16 residues. CDR3 amino acids: CASSLLTRAGQETQYF. CDR3 bases: TGTGCCAGCAGTTTATTAACTAGGGCTGGGCAAGAGACCCAGTACTTC.

The chain carries TRBV20-1 and TRBJ2-5; 7 bases map to TRBD2. The V and J ends lost 3 bases and 2 bases, in that order; junction bases with no gene match: 15. Germline V gene sequence: CDR1 DFQATT, CDR2 SNEGSKA (reference sequence). The CDR3 consists of 17 residues. CDR3 nucleotide sequence: TGCAGTGCTAGTCAACGGGAGGCCTTGAGGTCTCAAGAGACCCAGTACTTC. Encoded protein: CSASQREALRSQETQYF.

The J gene is TRBJ1-3, the V gene TRBV30; D remains unclear. This CDR3 is built from 11 residues. CDR1 and CDR2 from the germline V gene are GTSNPN and SVGIG (reference sequence). V lost 1 base and J 4 bases, leaving 2 bases between the germline ends. In DNA form, the CDR3 reads TGTGCCTGGAGTGGGGGAAACACCATATATTTT. Translation gives CAWSGGNTIYF. Full variable domain (rest looked up from reference TRBV30 and TRBJ1-3): SQTIHQWPATLVQPVGSPLSLECTVEGTSNPNLYWYRQAAGRGLQLLFYSVGIGQISSEVPQNLSASRPQDRQFILSSKKLLLSDSGFYLCAWSGGNTIYFGEGSWLTVV.